The 7 T cell receptor beta chains below come from one sample, sequenced in a study of siplizumab effects on memory and regulatory T cells (dated by TCRdb to about 2019). Library prep was done by the immunoSEQ multiplex PCR assay. Drawn from immuneACCESS, this table holds only the in-frame rearrangements with V and J called that TCRdb kept. Clones are partly lost; checked studies trace under half to an unresolved V gene and leave the rest unexplained. The sample has more than 95,000 clones on record, about 94% of them singletons. The biggest ten clones account for roughly 0.64% of the sample. The sample was Tregs sorted from blood. The receptors were sampled from a human donor in good health.

The gene calls are TRBV19 and TRBJ1-2, with 7 bases fitting TRBD1. V shed 4 bases, J shed 4 bases, and the junction held 3 bases outside the gene matches. CDR1 and CDR2 (germline): LNHDA, SQIVND (reference sequence). This CDR3 comprises 13 residues. The CDR3, as DNA: TGTGCCAGTAGTACCAGGGGGAGCTATGGCTACACCTTC. Translating it yields CASSTRGSYGYTF.

The chain has TRBV19 and TRBJ1-5, with D uncertain. Germline V gives CDR1 LNHDA, CDR2 SQIVND (reference sequence). The length of the CDR3 is 13 residues. V was cut by 4 bases and J by 6 bases, with 10 bases left in between. CDR3 sequence: CASSTQPAQPQHF. CDR3 in DNA: TGTGCCAGTAGTACGCAACCGGCTCAGCCCCAGCATTTT.

The chain carries TRBV5-4 and TRBJ1-1; D is possibly TRBD1 (6 bases). This CDR3 region has 13 residues. V was cut by 3 bases and J by 4 bases, with 10 bases left in between. Germline loops: CDR1 SGHNT, CDR2 YYREEE (reference sequence). In DNA, the CDR3 is TGTGCCAGCAGCTCAGGGGTTTTCACTGAAGCTTTCTTT. Protein product: CASSSGVFTEAFF.

The chain recombines TRBV2 with TRBJ1-4; 8 bases align to TRBD1. The CDR3 has 15 amino acids. The V and J ends lost 1 base and 11 bases, in that order; junction bases with no gene match: 9. Germline CDR1 SNHLY, CDR2 FYNNEI. CDR3 nucleotides: TGTGCCAGCAGTGAAGGGACAGGGACGGGCGGGAAACTGTTTTTT. It translates to CASSEGTGTGGKLFF.

This chain uses TRBV18 with TRBJ2-7; D is perhaps TRBD2 (5 bases). The CDR3 is made up of 16 amino acids. Per the germline V gene, CDR1 is KGHSH and CDR2 is LQKENI. With 0 bases removed from V and 0 bases from J, the gap between germline ends came to 12 bases. CDR3 amino acids: CASSPPVRRISYEQYF. CDR3 nucleotides: TGTGCCAGCTCACCACCGGTACGGAGGATCTCCTACGAGCAGTACTTC.

The chain links TRBV2 to TRBJ1-5, with D maybe TRBD1 (5 bases). The CDR3 contains 16 residues. CDR1 SNHLY and CDR2 FYNNEI come from the germline V gene. Trimming removed 3 bases at V and 4 bases at J, with 16 bases between. The DNA of the CDR3 is TGTGCCAGCAGTGATGGGCAGGGATTATCAAATCAGCCCCAGCATTTT. It encodes CASSDGQGLSNQPQHF.

This chain joins TRBV5-1 and TRBJ1-3; 8 positions agree with TRBD1. This CDR3 is 16 amino acids long. The V and J ends lost 4 bases and 4 bases, in that order; junction bases with no gene match: 10. Per the germline V gene, CDR1 is SGHRS and CDR2 is YFSETQ. The DNA of the CDR3 is TGCGCCAGCAGCCCGGGGGACAGGCCAGCGGGAAACACCATATATTTT. Its translation: CASSPGDRPAGNTIYF.